This entry concerns a single T cell receptor (beta chain). Its cognate antigen has yet to be identified. No clone much larger than this one lies a single base away; base qualities are absent. Via the germline V gene, CDR1 is MNHEY and CDR2 SVGAGI. The CDR3 measures 13 amino acids from cysteine to phenylalanine. The read is trimmed to its CDR3 DNA, 39 bases read in frame from base 1. V loses 3 bases, J loses 0 bases, and the germline ends lie 5 bases apart. These data come from a study of cytomegalovirus exposure and HLA in healthy donors (dated 2017 in TCRdb). With regard to the full study: In an earlier analysis of some 610 of the donors, 250 to 350 Gb of sequence data and 117 million unique TCR beta sequences from roughly 190 million T cells were reported. About 300 gigabases of sequencing data and approximately 80 million unique TCR sequences were included in an early release covering several hundred HLA-typed donors. Of the 398 genotyped donors, over 65% fell in the genetic ancestry cluster associated with self-reported Caucasian donors. The aim of the study was to test whether cataloging public T cell receptors could identify signatures of past pathogen exposure. The study used immunosequencing to profile the T cell repertoires of approximately 630 subjects and linked those repertoires to cytomegalovirus serostatus. Besides the first cohort of about 730 subjects, a separate validation cohort made up of 120 different subjects was used. To predict cytomegalovirus infection status, the study combined high-throughput TCR immunosequencing, statistical association of individual TCRs with disease status, and machine learning. In a later analysis, previously published TCR beta repertoires from more than 500 donors were re-analyzed and high-resolution HLA genotyping was added so that TCR occurrence patterns could be studied. Rather than using new phenotypic data, the later analysis identified candidate immune exposures from TCR beta sequences and from how often those sequences occurred across donors. To decide whether each TCR beta V gene segment behaved as functional or pseudogenic, an earlier analysis of approximately 600 of the donors relied on high-throughput TCR beta sequencing. Donor age, sex, ethnicity and CMV serostatus were collected together with the repertoire data. Genome-wide SNP genotypes for about 65% of the roughly 670 donors were used in a later genetic analysis, which treated that subset as a discovery cohort. Every repertoire in the discovery cohort had been generated on one and the same sequencing platform. HLA typing included class I and class II loci at four-digit resolution. The number of typed donors differed by locus: about 620-640 for A, B, C, DRB1 and DQB1; approximately 530 for DQA1; roughly 600 for DPA1; and roughly 450 for DPB1. Four or five DR-DQ haplotypes were treated as single units for association and clustering because of strong linkage in the cohort. Among about 410 genotyped donors of the cohort, an average of around 240,000 unique TCR beta nucleotide sequences was sequenced per donor, of which 15% to 20% were non-productive. Paper-wide results and their limitations: The study gave a list of about 170 TCR beta chains associated with cytomegalovirus. A later analysis found that HLA-associated TCR beta chains were more clonally expanded and had lower generation probabilities than equally common non-associated chains. Specific HLA alleles were associated with 16,951 TCR beta sequences at a false discovery rate of 0.05 in a later analysis. In an earlier analysis of some 640 of the donors, most TCR beta V segments were observed in productive rearrangements about 87% or about 30% of the time, broadly matching IMGT annotations. A further reported finding was that TCR beta sequences accurately predicted the HLA-A and HLA-B alleles for most subjects in the first cohort. For the cohort, immune exposure information was limited to CMV serostatus. The sequencing pipeline was judged likely to have produced a cluster of highly shared sequence variants as a technical artifact. Correlated functional status among segregating V segments might be attributable to linkage disequilibrium, but an unknown experimental factor could not be ruled out. Only TCR beta chains were sequenced in this cohort, and the absence of alpha or paired-chain data limited detectable features. A later genetic analysis associated a missense DCLRE1C variant with V-gene and J-gene trimming of TCR beta chains, and an independent cohort replicated the association. Because some donors lacked HLA typing at each locus, the association tests relied only on the typed subset. Most TCR sequences were seen in very few donors, while some public TCRs were found in many individuals. Strong co-occurrence of HLA alleles, especially DR and DQ, made assigning TCR associations to individual alleles difficult. Compared with the roughly 720-donor mean, donors in an Asian-associated ancestry cluster had fewer N-insertions in productive TCRs, according to a later genetic analysis. A later analysis reported that several top co-occurrence clusters appeared linked to parvovirus B19, influenza, CMV and Epstein-Barr virus. A few of the identified cytomegalovirus-associated TCR beta chains were confirmed in vitro to be specific for cytomegalovirus antigens. According to a later analysis, most CMV-associated TCR beta chains appeared to be HLA-restricted, and the HLA associations seemed to be driven largely by CMV exposure. The classifier was reported to diagnose cytomegalovirus status with high specificity and sensitivity in both the original cohort and the validation cohort. A later analysis found that TCR association rates varied across HLA loci, with DRB1 alleles showing the most associated TCRs and HLA-C alleles the fewest. The 87-base-pair reads could not distinguish some IMGT-functional V segments, including TRBV6-2 and TRBV6-3, so those segments were excluded. Because counts were too low, seventeen rarely observed V segments, including chromosome 9 orphons, were left out of the earlier analysis of 500 to 650 of the donors. It was suggested by the authors that the approach could potentially be generalized to other disease states and immunological phenotypes. Presence/absence analyses assumed roughly uniform sequencing depth across donors, an assumption that may not hold.

The cohort was made up of 500 to 850 healthy bone marrow donors. At the time of sampling, every cohort member was nominally healthy, though immune exposures that went unrecorded were likely present. The donor tested CMV seropositive, placing the donor among the approximately 310 seropositive members of the cohort. A peripheral blood sample was collected from each donor, and TCR beta sequencing was performed on peripheral blood mononuclear cells. Genomic DNA was extracted from the blood cell samples with the Qiagen DNeasy Blood Extraction Kit. Library method: the immunoSEQ multiplex PCR assay. For the multiplex PCR, a mixture combining 60 forward primers for TCR Vbeta segments and 13 reverse primers for TCR Jbeta segments was used. Amplification of the CDR3 region of rearranged TCR beta genes was performed with a multiplex PCR assay on genomic DNA. The amplified TCR beta libraries were sequenced on the Illumina HiSeq System as 87-base-pair reads. The original methods were these. A later analysis tallied around 80 million unique TCR beta chains across the 666 repertoires, and approximately 12 million of those chains were shared by two or more donors. To remove PCR and sequencing errors, raw reads were error-corrected and collapsed into unique sequences using a nearest-neighbor algorithm that merged closely related sequences. To assign V, D and J gene segments, CDR3 sequences were aligned to IMGT reference sequences. For a sequence to be retained, a match of at least six nucleotides to both a V gene segment and a J gene segment was required. Rearrangements were called productive when the CDR3 lacked stop codons and stayed in frame with V and J; all others were non-productive. CDR3 was defined by IMGT convention, running from the second conserved V-encoded cysteine to the conserved J-encoded phenylalanine. The earlier analysis of some 600 of the donors excluded sequences that lacked an unambiguous match to a single V gene segment. In an earlier analysis of some 590 of the donors, a V segment was called functional when productive rearrangements were above 56.7%, and segregating when the standard deviation between donors exceeded 5%. A statistical classification framework was developed to diagnose cytomegalovirus status using the catalog of TCR beta chain sequences. A later analysis assigned V and J genes by comparing TCR nucleotide sequences with IMGT/GENE-DB human TR gene sequences. The TCRdist pipeline was used in a later analysis to assign CDR3 sequences and most-parsimonious VDJ recombination scenarios. In a later analysis, each TCR beta chain was defined by its CDR3 amino acid sequence together with its V-gene family, and reads lacking a unique V-gene family were excluded. A later analysis removed 592 highly shared, low-generation-probability nucleotide sequences to deal with suspected cross-contamination and a sequencing artifact. A later analysis calculated a clonal expansion index for each public chain from normalized within-repertoire ranks of inferred template counts. A later analysis computed generation probabilities with a VDJ recombination model fitted to out-of-frame rearrangements, and checked the results against IGoR. In a later analysis, TCR-TCR, TCR-HLA and TCR-CMV co-occurrence was scored with hypergeometric tests, and a repertoire-size bias correction was applied to TCR pairs. In a later analysis, false discovery rates were estimated by permuting HLA or CMV assignments 20 times. In a later analysis, co-occurring TCRs were grouped with DBSCAN, and TCRdist sequence similarity was added when clustering was performed within HLA-allele-positive subsets. Repertoires with fewer than 30,000 or more than 120,000 public chains, plus five repertoires with anomalous nucleotide sharing, were excluded from co-occurrence clustering. Sourced from immuneACCESS, this table was stored by TCRdb with only in-frame sequences that have V and J called. A share of the clones is absent; for the studies checked, an unresolved V gene accounts for under half, and the remainder has no known explanation. V and J calls and clone size are given by that table; D and trimming were obtained from the DNA. This sample holds 150,000 to 200,000 clones; 68% were observed only once. The ten top clones hold 4% to 5.5% of the sample.

The sequence was obtained from a woman aged 18-29 years in good health and CMV-seropositive. The sequencing input was PBMCs. The V gene is TRBV6-5 and the J gene is TRBJ1-1; no D gene is confidently identified. The CDR3 protein is CASSYSMNTEAFF. The bases read TGTGCCAGCAGTTATTCCATGAACACTGAAGCTTTCTTT.